The 18 T cell receptor beta chains below all came from one sample that was sequenced in a study of PD-1 blockade in classical Hodgkin lymphoma. Regarding time point: cycle 4 day 1 (C4D1), after five to seven weeks of nivolumab. All the patients suffered relapse after autologous stem cell transplantation, and brentuximab vedotin exposure differed. The CD8+ T cells came from thawed PBMCs through magnetic negative selection. The table came from immunoSEQ multiplex PCR; TCRdb's copy has only in-frame clones and leaves some out. The sample includes about 2,700 clones, roughly 77% of them seen just once. Sequenced here: CD8+ T cells from blood, sampled before the fourth cycle of nivolumab. The receptors stem from a human donor with classical Hodgkin lymphoma.

This clone ranks as medium-sized. J is TRBJ2-2 and V is TRBV25-1; no clear D. Trimming shortened V by 1 base and J by 1 base, and 7 bases separated the two germline ends. Germline V gene data show CDR1 as MGHDK and CDR2 as SYGVNS. The CDR3 extends over 15 amino acids. As DNA, the CDR3 is TGTGCCAGCAGTGAATGGGCCCAGAACACCGGGGAGCTGTTTTTT. Protein: CASSEWAQNTGELFF.

This sequence joins TRBV27 and TRBJ2-5; TRBD2 aligns across 7 bases. Trimming cost V 3 bases and J 5 bases; bases outside gene matches: 0. Germline V lookup: CDR1 MNHEY, CDR2 SMNVEV (reference sequence). This CDR3 contains 12 residues. DNA of the CDR3: TGTGCCAGCAGTTTCGGGGGGGAGACCCAGTACTTC. Protein product: CASSFGGETQYF.

The V and J genes are TRBV9 and TRBJ1-4; D ambiguous. Trimming left V 0 bases short and J 4 bases short, with 10 bases between. There are 15 residues in the CDR3. Germline V gene data show CDR1 as SGDLS and CDR2 as YYNGEE. CDR3 coding DNA: TGTGCCAGCAGCGTAGACCTCGGAAATAATGAAAAACTGTTTTTT. Protein product: CASSVDLGNNEKLFF.

J is TRBJ1-5 and V is TRBV15; 9 bases are a match to TRBD1. The CDR3 loop spans 16 amino acids. The germline V gene encodes CDR1 LNHNV and CDR2 YYDKDF (reference sequence). After removal of 0 bases from V and 7 bases from J, the junction contained 7 bases not matched to a gene. CDR3 residues: CATSREAGTGHQPQHF. Here the CDR3 DNA reads TGTGCCACCAGCAGAGAAGCCGGGACAGGGCACCAGCCCCAGCATTTT.

In DNA form, the CDR3 reads TGTGCCAGCAGTTTAGAGGGGGGGGTACATGAAAAACTGTTTTTT. As protein: CASSLEGGVHEKLFF. The chain carries TRBV27 and TRBJ1-4, with D tentatively TRBD1 (6 bases). Germline CDR1 is MNHEY and CDR2 is SMNVEV (reference sequence). V was trimmed by 2 bases and J by 6 bases, leaving 13 bases between them. The CDR3 totals 15 residues.

J is TRBJ2-1 and V is TRBV7-2; D remains ambiguous. In germline, CDR1 is SGHTA, CDR2 FQGNSA. V was pared by 4 bases and J by 0 bases, with 13 bases between. The CDR3 is 16 amino acids. The CDR3 loop reads CASSSDLGGSYNEQFF. The DNA for the CDR3 is TGTGCCAGCAGCTCAGACCTAGGCGGCTCCTACAATGAGCAGTTCTTC.

The chain links TRBV30 to TRBJ2-7; tentatively, D is TRBD1 (6 bases). From germline, CDR1 is GTSNPN and CDR2 SVGIG (reference sequence). The CDR3 covers 14 residues. V gave up 2 bases and J gave up 3 bases, with 14 bases separating them. The CDR3 loop reads CAWSTGFLDYEQYF. CDR3 DNA sequence: TGTGCCTGGAGTACAGGGTTCCTGGACTACGAGCAGTACTTC.

The chain couples TRBV4-1 to TRBJ2-1; D possibly corresponds to TRBD1 (6 bases). This CDR3 contains 14 residues. CDR1 and CDR2 from the germline V gene are MGHRA and YSYEKL. Trimming shortened V by 0 bases and J by 10 bases, and 13 bases separated the two germline ends. Here the CDR3 DNA reads TGCGCCAGCAGCCAAGATAGTCAGGGGTGGGAGCAGTTCTTC. It translates to CASSQDSQGWEQFF.

The chain joins TRBV9 to TRBJ2-7, with D unclear. V lost 0 bases and J lost 0, with 10 bases in between. The CDR3 is 15 residues long. CDR1 and CDR2 (germline): SGDLS, YYNGEE. Here the CDR3 reads CASSVGHLSSYEQYF. The CDR3 DNA sequence: TGTGCCAGCAGCGTAGGGCACCTTAGCTCCTACGAGCAGTACTTC.

This chain connects TRBV6-1 to TRBJ2-3; D not resolved. Germline loops: CDR1 MNHNS, CDR2 SASEGT. Between the trimmed V and J ends, which lost 2 bases and 4 bases, there was a span of 10 bases. This CDR3 comprises 14 residues. The CDR3 DNA reads TGTGCCAGCAGTGAATGGCTGGGTCCAGATACGCAGTATTTT. It translates to CASSEWLGPDTQYF.

V and J are TRBV28 and TRBJ2-7; maybe TRBD2 (6 bases). V was cut by 1 base and J by 4 bases, with 11 bases left in between. The CDR3 is made up of 14 amino acids. CDR1 is MDHEN and CDR2 is SYDVKM in the germline V gene. The CDR3 nucleotides read TGTGCCAGCAGTTTATTGGGGACTGAATACGAGCAGTACTTC. Encoded protein: CASSLLGTEYEQYF.

J is TRBJ2-7 and V is TRBV7-6, with 9 bases aligning to TRBD1. Trimming took 3 bases from V and 2 from J; bases not matched to a gene: 5. Germline V gives CDR1 SGHVS, CDR2 FNYEAQ. This CDR3 is 15 amino acids long. The CDR3 DNA reads as TGTGCCAGCAGCTTCGGGACAGGGTTGACCTACGAGCAGTACTTC. As protein: CASSFGTGLTYEQYF.

This clone came up once. This chain uses TRBV10-2 with TRBJ2-1; TRBD2 might be the D (6 bases). The CDR3 extends over 16 amino acids. CDR1 and CDR2 (germline): WSHSY, SAAADI. Trimming stripped 3 bases from V and 6 bases from J, with 18 bases between. CDR3 sequence reads: CASSEGGVLEGNEQFF. CDR3 sequence (DNA): TGCGCCAGCAGTGAAGGCGGGGTCCTAGAGGGCAATGAGCAGTTCTTC.

As DNA, the CDR3 is TGTGCCAGCAGCCATGGGGGGGCTTATGAAAAACTGTTTTTT. Amino acids: CASSHGGAYEKLFF. This chain connects TRBV14 to TRBJ1-4; tentative D call: TRBD1 (6 bases). Germline lookup yields CDR1 SGHDN and CDR2 FVKESK. CDR3 length equals 14 residues. With 3 bases removed from V and 6 bases from J, the gap between germline ends came to 11 bases.

This clone showed up just once. The chain has TRBV7-8 and TRBJ2-2, with D maybe TRBD2 (5 bases). CDR3 length equals 18 residues. Germline V lookup: CDR1 SGHVS, CDR2 FQNEAQ. Trimming took off 5 bases at V and 1 base at J, with 20 bases between the two ends. The CDR3 loop reads CASSPPSNERENTGELFF. CDR3 in DNA: TGTGCCAGCAGCCCACCTAGTAATGAACGGGAGAACACCGGGGAGCTGTTTTTT.

The rearrangement joins TRBV5-6 to TRBJ2-7; D call uncertain. V gave up 2 bases and J gave up 0 bases, with 6 bases separating them. The CDR3 has 13 residues. Germline CDR1 and CDR2: SGHDT and YYEEEE. The CDR3 coding sequence is TGTGCCAGCAGCTTTGGTCTCTCCTACGAGCAGTACTTC. As protein: CASSFGLSYEQYF.

V and J are TRBV28 and TRBJ2-1, with TRBD1 identical over 11 bases. The V and J ends lost 4 bases and 5 bases, in that order; junction bases with no gene match: 10. This CDR3 has 17 amino acids. Per the germline V gene, CDR1 is MDHEN and CDR2 is SYDVKM. The CDR3 spells CASSSPIGTGGHNEQFF. Written as DNA, the CDR3 is TGTGCCAGCAGTTCACCAATAGGGACAGGGGGTCACAATGAGCAGTTCTTC.

The gene calls are TRBV5-1 and TRBJ2-7; D remains unclear. CDR3 size: 15 residues. Germline values: CDR1 SGHRS, CDR2 YFSETQ. V was trimmed by 1 base and J by 4 bases, leaving 15 bases between them. The DNA of the CDR3 is TGCGCCAGCAGCTTGCGGGCCGACAAGTCTTACGAGCAGTACTTC. The encoded protein is CASSLRADKSYEQYF.